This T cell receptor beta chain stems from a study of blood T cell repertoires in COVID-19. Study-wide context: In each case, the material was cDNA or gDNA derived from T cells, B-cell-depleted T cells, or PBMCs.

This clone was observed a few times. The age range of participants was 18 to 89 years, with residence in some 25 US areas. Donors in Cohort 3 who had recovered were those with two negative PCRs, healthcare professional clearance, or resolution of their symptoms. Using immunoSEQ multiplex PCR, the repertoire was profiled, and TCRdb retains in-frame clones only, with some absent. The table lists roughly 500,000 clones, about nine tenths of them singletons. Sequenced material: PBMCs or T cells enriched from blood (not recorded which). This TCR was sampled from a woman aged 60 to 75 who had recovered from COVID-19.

The CDR3 spells CASRKGQGDQPQHF. The CDR3 bases are TGCGCCAGCAGGAAGGGACAGGGTGATCAGCCCCAGCATTTT. V and J are TRBV4-1 and TRBJ1-5; 9 nucleotides align to TRBD1. Germline V gene lookup returns CDR1 MGHRA and CDR2 YSYEKL. Trimming at V came to 6 bases and at J to 5 bases, leaving 5 bases not matched to a gene. The length of the CDR3 is 14 residues.